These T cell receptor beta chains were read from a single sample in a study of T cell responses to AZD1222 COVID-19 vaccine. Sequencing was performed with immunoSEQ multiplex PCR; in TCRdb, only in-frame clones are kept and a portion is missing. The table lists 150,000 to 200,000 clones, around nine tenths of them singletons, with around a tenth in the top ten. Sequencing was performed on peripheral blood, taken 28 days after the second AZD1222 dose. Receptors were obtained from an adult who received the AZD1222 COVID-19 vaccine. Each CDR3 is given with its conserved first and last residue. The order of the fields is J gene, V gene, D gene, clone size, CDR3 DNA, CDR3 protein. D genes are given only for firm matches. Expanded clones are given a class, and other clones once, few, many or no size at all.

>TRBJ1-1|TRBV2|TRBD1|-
TGTGCCAGCAGCGGGGACAGGGGGCAGAGAGCTTTCTTT
CASSGDRGQRAFF
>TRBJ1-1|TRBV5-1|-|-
TGCGCCAGCTCAAAAGGGGGTTTCACTGAAGCTTTCTTT
CASSKGGFTEAFF
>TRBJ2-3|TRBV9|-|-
TGTGCCAGCAGCCGTCAACCCGGGGGGCCGATTAGAGATACGCAGTATTTT
CASSRQPGGPIRDTQYF
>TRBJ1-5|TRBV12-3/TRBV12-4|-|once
TGTGCCAGCAGTTTTCCGGGCCAGCCCCAGCATTTT
CASSFPGQPQHF
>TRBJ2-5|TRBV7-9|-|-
TGTGCCGGCCAGGGCAGTCAAGAGACCCAGTACTTC
CAGQGSQETQYF
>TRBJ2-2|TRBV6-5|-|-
TGTGCCAGCAGTTACTTGGGGTCGACGAACACCGGGGAGCTGTTTTTT
CASSYLGSTNTGELFF
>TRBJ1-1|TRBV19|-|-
TGTGCCAGTAGCCAGACAGTTAACACTGAAGCTTTCTTT
CASSQTVNTEAFF
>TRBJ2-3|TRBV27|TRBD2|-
TGTGCCAGCAGTTTTCAGGGGAGCGGGGGTACAGATACGCAGTATTTT
CASSFQGSGGTDTQYF
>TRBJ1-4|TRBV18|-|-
TGTGCCAGCTCACCATTATCGGCGGTAACTAATGAAAAACTGTTTTTT
CASSPLSAVTNEKLFF
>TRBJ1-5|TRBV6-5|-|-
TGTGCCAGTATACAGGTGATAGGTCAGCCCCAGCATTTT
CASIQVIGQPQHF
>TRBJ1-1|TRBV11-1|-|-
TGTGCCAGCAGCTACTCGGGGTTGGGCACTGAAGCTTTCTTT
CASSYSGLGTEAFF
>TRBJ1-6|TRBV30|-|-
TGTGCCTGGAGTGTATCGGGTTATAATTCACCCCTCCACTTT
CAWSVSGYNSPLHF
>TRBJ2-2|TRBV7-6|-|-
TGTGCCAGCAGCCCGGCCGGGGGATCGGGCACCGGGGAGCTGTTTTTT
CASSPAGGSGTGELFF
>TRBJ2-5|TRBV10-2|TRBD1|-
TGCGCCACGGGACAGGGGGAGACCCAGTACTTC
CATGQGETQYF
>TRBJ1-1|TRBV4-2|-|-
TGTGCCAGCAGTCTTTCAGGGAACACTGAAGCTTTCTTT
CASSLSGNTEAFF
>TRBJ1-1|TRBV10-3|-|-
TGTGCCACCGTGGACAGACTGAACACTGAAGCTTTCTTT
CATVDRLNTEAFF
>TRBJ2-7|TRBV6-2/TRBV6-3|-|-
TGTGCCAGCAGTTCCAGGGTCCACGAGCAGTACTTC
CASSSRVHEQYF
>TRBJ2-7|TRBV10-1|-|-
TGCGCCAGCAGTGAGTCAGGGACCCCCTACGAGCAGTACTTC
CASSESGTPYEQYF
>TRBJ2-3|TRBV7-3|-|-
TGTGCCAGCAGCGTCACAGGGATGCCGGCAGATACGCAGTATTTT
CASSVTGMPADTQYF
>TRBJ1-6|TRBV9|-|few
TGTGCCAGCAGCGTAGACTGGACCGGGGGTTCACCCCTCCACTTT
CASSVDWTGGSPLHF
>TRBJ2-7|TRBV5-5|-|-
TGTGCCAGCAGCTTGGAGGGACTCAAAAGCTCCGAGCAGTACTTC
CASSLEGLKSSEQYF
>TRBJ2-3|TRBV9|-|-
TGTGCCAGCAGCGTAGCACAGGGAATTAGCACAGATACGCAGTATTTT
CASSVAQGISTDTQYF
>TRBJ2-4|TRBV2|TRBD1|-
TGTGCCAGCAGTACCGGGACAGGGGTAACCAAAAACATTCAGTACTTC
CASSTGTGVTKNIQYF
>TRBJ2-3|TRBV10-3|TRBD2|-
TGTGCCATCAGTAGGGATAGCGGGGGGGCCTGGAATACGCAGTATTTT
CAISRDSGGAWNTQYF